Presented here are 31 T cell receptor beta chains from one specimen sequenced in a study of blood T cell repertoires in COVID-19. Sequencing was performed with immunoSEQ multiplex PCR; in TCRdb, only in-frame clones are kept and a portion is missing. This repertoire shows around 320,000 clones, 75% to 90% found once; its top ten account for approximately 2%. Material: peripheral blood. The source is a young man with active or convalescent COVID-19.

This sequence joins TRBV19 and TRBJ2-1; 11 bases are a match to TRBD2. This CDR3 is built from 15 residues. The germline V gene encodes CDR1 LNHDA and CDR2 SQIVND (reference sequence). The J segment lost 7 bases and the V segment lost 5 bases, leaving 7 bases of the junction unmatched. The CDR3 sequence is CASSVSGRVVNEQFF. The CDR3 DNA follows: TGTGCCAGTAGTGTTAGCGGGAGGGTTGTAAATGAGCAGTTCTTC.

J is TRBJ2-7 and V is TRBV19, with TRBD1 matching over 7 bases. The CDR3 loop spans 14 amino acids. Germline assignment: CDR1 LNHDA and CDR2 SQIVND (reference sequence). With 1 base clipped from V and 3 bases from J, the junction kept 3 bases outside the gene matches. The DNA for the CDR3 is TGTGCCAGTAGTATAGGGGACAGCATCTACGAGCAGTACTTC. Protein product: CASSIGDSIYEQYF.

V and J are TRBV5-1 and TRBJ2-5, with a tentative D call TRBD1 (7 bases). With 4 bases removed from V and 9 bases from J, the gap between germline ends came to 28 bases. Germline values: CDR1 SGHRS, CDR2 YFSETQ. There are 17 residues in the CDR3. The CDR3 region has the DNA TGCGCCAGCAGCCATCAGGTTGCGGACAGGCCGGCGGGGTCCCAGTACTTC. Its translation is CASSHQVADRPAGSQYF.

This chain connects TRBV5-1 to TRBJ1-2; 9 positions match TRBD1. The CDR3 spans 16 residues. CDR1 SGHRS and CDR2 YFSETQ come from the germline V gene. V lost 0 bases and J lost 4; bases outside the gene matches: 7. In nucleotides, the CDR3 is TGCGCCAGCAGCTTGGAGGGGACAGGGAAGGTCTATGGCTACACCTTC. Translation gives CASSLEGTGKVYGYTF.

V is TRBV5-8 and J is TRBJ1-6, with D unclear. This CDR3 spans 14 amino acids. The germline gives CDR1 SGHTS, CDR2 YDEGEE. V dropped 6 bases and J dropped 7 bases, with 14 bases sitting between them. The CDR3 DNA reads as TGTGCCAGCATCCCCGGGTCCTGGAATTCACCCCTCCACTTT. It is translated as CASIPGSWNSPLHF.

The chain is built from TRBV5-1 and TRBJ2-1, with 7 bases matching TRBD1. V was pared by 5 bases and J by 1 base, with 6 bases of the junction left unmatched. Germline CDR1 and CDR2: SGHRS and YFSETQ. CDR3 length: 15 amino acids. The CDR3 sequence is CASRLDRESYNEQFF. The CDR3 DNA sequence: TGCGCCAGCAGATTAGACAGGGAGTCCTACAATGAGCAGTTCTTC.

The chain combines TRBV7-2 with TRBJ2-4; no clear D gene. This CDR3 has 15 residues. Germline V lookup: CDR1 SGHTA, CDR2 FQGNSA. V lost 1 base and J 1 base, leaving 8 bases between the germline ends. This CDR3 reads CASSLGGAAKNIQYF. The CDR3 nucleotides read TGTGCCAGCAGCTTAGGAGGTGCGGCCAAAAACATTCAGTACTTC.

The J gene is TRBJ1-6, the V gene TRBV5-1; D is possibly TRBD1 (6 bases). V lost 3 bases and J lost 0, with 13 bases in between. CDR1 is SGHRS, CDR2 YFSETQ, per germline. This CDR3 contains 17 residues. The CDR3 protein is CASSSKDSSSYNSPLHF. CDR3 nucleotide sequence: TGCGCCAGCAGCTCCAAGGACAGTAGCTCCTATAATTCACCCCTCCACTTT.

This chain joins TRBV24-1 and TRBJ1-1; possibly TRBD1 for D (5 bases). V gave up 2 bases and J gave up 1 base, with 10 bases separating them. Germline loops: CDR1 KGHDR, CDR2 SFDVKD. The CDR3 has 15 residues. The CDR3 coding sequence is TGTGCCACCAGTGATTCCCGACAGAAGAACACTGAAGCTTTCTTT. Its translation: CATSDSRQKNTEAFF.

This clone was counted once. The chain couples TRBV18 to TRBJ1-1; D possibly corresponds to TRBD1 (5 bases). This CDR3 spans 15 amino acids. Trimming pared 2 bases from V and 1 base from J, leaving 11 bases between. Germline lookup yields CDR1 KGHSH and CDR2 LQKENI. The CDR3 is CASSPDGGGNTEAFF. In DNA, the CDR3 is TGTGCCAGCTCACCAGACGGGGGAGGGAACACTGAAGCTTTCTTT.

The chain couples TRBV27 to TRBJ1-3; the D is unclear. This CDR3 spans 14 amino acids. Trimming left V 6 bases short and J 0 bases short, with 9 bases between. CDR1 and CDR2 from the germline V gene are MNHEY and SMNVEV (reference sequence). The CDR3 is CASRPRDSGNTIYF. The CDR3 nucleotides read TGTGCCAGCAGGCCTCGGGACTCTGGAAACACCATATATTTT.

The J gene is TRBJ1-4, the V gene TRBV4-3; D might be TRBD1 (6 bases). The length of the CDR3 is 18 residues. Deletions cut 0 bases from V and 3 bases from J, with 17 bases between. CDR1 and CDR2 from the germline V gene are LGHNA and YSLEER. This chain's CDR3 is CASSQETSPGVANEKLFF. The CDR3 bases are TGCGCCAGCAGCCAAGAGACGAGCCCAGGGGTGGCTAATGAAAAACTGTTTTTT.

The chain couples TRBV19 to TRBJ2-3; weak D call: TRBD2 (6 bases). Trimming removed 3 bases from V and 0 bases from J, with 10 bases in between. The CDR3 extends over 15 amino acids. Germline lookup yields CDR1 LNHDA and CDR2 SQIVND (reference sequence). CDR3 amino acids: CASSMGGTSTDTQYF. DNA of the CDR3: TGTGCCAGTAGTATGGGTGGGACTAGCACAGATACGCAGTATTTT.

This clone appeared a few times. The CDR3 region is CASSRQGVGEQYF. CDR3 in DNA: TGTGCCAGCAGCCGACAGGGGGTGGGCGAGCAGTACTTC. J is TRBJ2-7 and V is TRBV14, with TRBD1 matching 9 bases. Germline V gene data show CDR1 as SGHDN and CDR2 as FVKESK. This CDR3 region has 13 residues. Trimming at V came to 4 bases and at J to 6 bases, leaving 4 bases not matched to a gene.

The rearrangement joins TRBV5-8 to TRBJ1-3; D is possibly TRBD1 (5 bases). Looked up from germline, CDR1 is SGHTS and CDR2 is YDEGEE. The length of the CDR3 is 15 residues. V lost 4 bases to trimming and J lost 0 bases, with 11 bases between them. The CDR3 nucleotides are TGTGCCAGCAGCCAGGGCGACTTCTCTGGAAACACCATATATTTT. Protein sequence: CASSQGDFSGNTIYF.

The chain uses TRBV5-1 and TRBJ1-6; 9 bases agree with TRBD1. There are 16 residues in the CDR3. The germline gives CDR1 SGHRS, CDR2 YFSETQ. With V trimmed by 5 bases and J by 6 bases, 9 bases remained unmatched. CDR3 sequence reads: CASSTTGTGSNSPLHF. The CDR3 coding sequence is TGCGCCAGCAGTACCACCGGGACAGGGTCTAATTCACCCCTCCACTTT.

V and J are TRBV19 and TRBJ2-3; no firm D call. With 7 bases removed from V and 4 bases from J, the gap between germline ends came to 9 bases. Germline CDR1 reads LNHDA; CDR2 reads SQIVND (reference sequence). The CDR3 spans 12 residues. Here the CDR3 DNA reads TGTGCCAGTAAGGTGGAGTCAGATACGCAGTATTTT. Translating gives CASKVESDTQYF.

V and J are TRBV23-1 and TRBJ2-7; maybe TRBD2 (6 bases). TRBV23-1 is flagged as an ORF with uncertain function. Trimming left V 7 bases short and J 3 bases short, with 22 bases between. The CDR3 contains 16 residues. CDR3: CASKSGGLGLSYEQYF. The CDR3 nucleotides are TGCGCCAGCAAATCGGGCGGACTCGGACTAAGCTACGAGCAGTACTTC.

The V gene is TRBV7-8, the J gene TRBJ2-2; D call uncertain. The CDR3 consists of 16 residues. Per the germline V gene, CDR1 is SGHVS and CDR2 is FQNEAQ. Trimming took 2 bases from V and 3 from J, leaving 13 bases between them. The CDR3 sequence: CASSLFLGQDTGELFF. The CDR3 nucleotides read TGTGCCAGCAGCTTATTTTTGGGTCAGGACACCGGGGAGCTGTTTTTT.

The sample holds a few counts of this clone. The rearrangement joins TRBV7-2 to TRBJ1-2, with D possibly being TRBD1 (6 bases). V gave up 0 bases and J gave up 2 bases, with 10 bases separating them. Germline CDR1 is SGHTA and CDR2 is FQGNSA. The CDR3 totals 15 residues. CDR3 DNA: TGTGCCAGCAGCTTAGCGTGGACAGTCAACTATGGCTACACCTTC. This translates into CASSLAWTVNYGYTF.

This clone has just one count. The chain is built from TRBV7-2 and TRBJ2-3, with D possibly being TRBD1 (5 bases). The germline V and J ends were trimmed by 5 bases and 9 bases, with 12 bases remaining between them. Germline V lookup: CDR1 SGHTA, CDR2 FQGNSA. CDR3 size: 12 residues. CDR3 region: CASSKNQGTQYF. As DNA, the CDR3 is TGTGCCAGCAGCAAAAATCAGGGAACGCAGTATTTT.

This rearrangement joins TRBV5-5 to TRBJ2-1; 9 bases map to TRBD1. This CDR3 contains 15 residues. The trim removed 2 bases at V and 7 bases at J, leaving 7 bases unmatched. The germline CDR1 and CDR2 sequences are SGHKS and YYEKEE (reference sequence). CDR3 residues: CASSLPQGARNEQFF. CDR3 nucleotides: TGTGCCAGCAGCTTACCACAGGGGGCGAGGAATGAGCAGTTCTTC. The entire variable domain, with the rest obtained from reference TRBV5-5 and TRBJ2-1, is as follows: DAGVTQSPTHLIKTRGQQVTLRCSPISGHKSVSWYQQVLGQGPQFIFQYYEKEERGRGNFPDRFSARQFPNYSSELNVNALLLGDSALYLCASSLPQGARNEQFFGPGTRLTVL.

V gene TRBV5-8 combines with J gene TRBJ1-1; a possible D gene is TRBD1 (5 bases). Per germline, CDR1 SGHTS and CDR2 YDEGEE. The CDR3 totals 12 residues. V dropped 2 bases and J dropped 5 bases, with 7 bases sitting between them. CDR3 coding DNA: TGTGCCAGCAGCTTTGGGGGGACTGAAGCTTTCTTT. This gives the protein CASSFGGTEAFF.

V usage is TRBV10-2 and J usage is TRBJ2-1; 12 bases map to TRBD2. This CDR3 contains 16 residues. J lost 2 bases, V lost 7 bases, and 6 bases had no gene match. Germline V CDR1 and CDR2: WSHSY, SAAADI. The DNA of the CDR3 is TGCGCCAGCAAACTAGCGGGAGGCACAACCTACAATGAGCAGTTCTTC. This sequence encodes CASKLAGGTTYNEQFF.

This clone was observed a handful of times. The chain joins TRBV18 to TRBJ2-1; 7 bases map to TRBD2. This CDR3 region has 16 residues. With 1 base clipped from V and 3 bases from J, the junction kept 6 bases outside the gene matches. Germline loops: CDR1 KGHSH, CDR2 LQKENI. CDR3 region: CASSPRAGDFYNEQFF. DNA for the CDR3: TGTGCCAGCTCACCACGGGCGGGGGACTTCTACAATGAGCAGTTCTTC. Looking up the rest from reference TRBV18 and TRBJ2-1 gives the full variable domain: NAGVMQNPRHLVRRRGQEARLRCSPMKGHSHVYWYRQLPEEGLKFMVYLQKENIIDESGMPKERFSAEFPKEGPSILRIQQVVRGDSAAYFCASSPRAGDFYNEQFFGPGTRLTVL.

The chain carries TRBV27 and TRBJ1-5; no clear D gene. Between the trimmed V and J ends, which lost 6 bases and 0 bases, there was a span of 15 bases. The CDR3 length is 16 residues. Germline CDR1 MNHEY, CDR2 SMNVEV (reference sequence). CDR3 residues: CASRHTTGNSNQPQHF. The CDR3 DNA reads as TGTGCCAGCAGACACACGACGGGTAATAGCAATCAGCCCCAGCATTTT.

A note on this clone: Other DNA sequences of this sample code for an identical CDR3. V gene TRBV18 combines with J gene TRBJ1-1; unclear D gene. This CDR3 is built from 13 residues. The germline gives CDR1 KGHSH, CDR2 LQKENI. V was clipped by 6 bases and J by 3 bases, with 11 bases between them. The CDR3 sequence is CASSPRRDTEAFF. DNA of the CDR3: TGTGCCAGCTCCCCCAGACGGGACACTGAAGCTTTCTTT.

V is TRBV4-1 and J is TRBJ1-5; the match to TRBD1 covers 8 bases. The junction had 2 bases not matched to a gene; V was cut back by 4 bases and J by 6 bases. CDR1 is MGHRA and CDR2 is YSYEKL in the germline V gene. CDR3 length: 13 amino acids. For the CDR3, the DNA is TGCGCCAGCAGCCGAGGACAGGGTCAGCCCCAGCATTTT. Its translation: CASSRGQGQPQHF.

The V gene is TRBV7-9, the J gene TRBJ2-2, with a weak D call TRBD1 (5 bases). Per the germline V gene, CDR1 is SEHNR and CDR2 is FQNEAQ (reference sequence). This CDR3 has 16 amino acids. Trimming took 1 base from V and 1 from J, leaving 10 bases between them. The CDR3 nucleotides are TGTGCCAGCAGCTTAGTAGGGGTCCTGAACACCGGGGAGCTGTTTTTT. It is translated as CASSLVGVLNTGELFF.

V gene TRBV19 combines with J gene TRBJ2-2; D call uncertain. The CDR3 runs to 13 residues. Germline assignment: CDR1 LNHDA and CDR2 SQIVND (reference sequence). Trimming stripped 10 bases from V and 2 bases from J, with 11 bases between. The CDR3 here is CATARINTGELFF. CDR3 DNA: TGTGCCACCGCGCGAATTAACACCGGGGAGCTGTTTTTT.

The chain employs TRBV10-1 and TRBJ2-2; TRBD2 matches 7 bases. V was pared by 9 bases and J by 1 base, with 5 bases of the junction left unmatched. This CDR3 has 14 amino acids. Germline CDR1 is WNHNN and CDR2 is SYGVQD (reference sequence). The chain's CDR3 is CASSWGGNTGELFF. The CDR3, as DNA: TGCGCCAGTAGCTGGGGGGGGAACACCGGGGAGCTGTTTTTT.